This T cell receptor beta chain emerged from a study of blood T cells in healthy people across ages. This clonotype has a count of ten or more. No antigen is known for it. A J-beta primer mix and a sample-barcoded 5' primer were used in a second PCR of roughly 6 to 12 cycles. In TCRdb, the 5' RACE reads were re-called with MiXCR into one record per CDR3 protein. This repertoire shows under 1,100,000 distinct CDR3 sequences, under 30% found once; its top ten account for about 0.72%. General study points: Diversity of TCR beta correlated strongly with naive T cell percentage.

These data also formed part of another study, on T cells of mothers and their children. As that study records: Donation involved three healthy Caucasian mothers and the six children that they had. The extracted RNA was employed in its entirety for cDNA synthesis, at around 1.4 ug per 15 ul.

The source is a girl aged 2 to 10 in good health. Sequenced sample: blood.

The CDR3 DNA reads TGTGCCAGCAGTTTTGTGGCGGGGGTCTCCTACGAGCAGTACTTC. Translated, it gives CASSFVAGVSYEQYF. This chain uses TRBV27 with TRBJ2-7; TRBD2 aligns across 7 bases. CDR1 and CDR2 (germline): MNHEY, SMNVEV (reference sequence). With V trimmed by 3 bases and J by 0 bases, 5 bases remained unmatched. This CDR3 spans 15 amino acids.